This T cell receptor beta chain was sequenced in a study of cytomegalovirus exposure and HLA in healthy donors. V dropped 0 bases and J dropped 8 bases, with 11 bases sitting between them. This CDR3 comprises 13 residues. Germline V gene sequence: CDR1 SGHRS, CDR2 YFSETQ. This clone was seen just once. 13 Jbeta primers and 60 Vbeta primers were used for the PCR. Profiling relied on immunoSEQ multiplex PCR, and the TCRdb table lists in-frame clones only, not all of them. The sample lists tens of thousands of clones, less than 80% occurring once. This chain joins TRBV5-1 and TRBJ1-2; the D gene is possibly TRBD1 (5 bases). What was sequenced was PBMCs. This TCR was recovered from a woman in her thirties or forties in good health and CMV-seronegative. CDR3 sequence: CASSLAGDAGYTF. CDR3 coding DNA: TGCGCCAGCAGCTTGGCGGGGGACGCGGGCTACACCTTC.